The clone carrying this TCR beta chain was found once. In the original processing: Cell counts per sample came from amplifying reference gene primers. The repertoire was sequenced with immunoSEQ multiplex PCR; TCRdb's copy has only in-frame clones and lacks some. V and J calls plus clone size are reproduced from that table; the DNA served to infer D and trimming. The data contain around 68,000 clones, around nine tenths of them seen just once; the ten biggest clones take up roughly 2.3%. The data derive from a study of blood T cell repertoires in COVID-19. The CDR3 is made up of 15 amino acids. The V gene's germline CDR1 is SGHRS and CDR2 YFSETQ. Germline trimming cut 1 base from V and 4 bases from J; bases unmatched to any gene: 6.

The rearrangement joins TRBV5-1 to TRBJ1-1; TRBD1 matches at 8 bases. The receptor was isolated from a human donor in a cohort sampled during active COVID-19. Sequencing used peripheral blood. The CDR3 DNA reads as TGCGCCAGCAGCTTGCGTGGACAGGGTGGCACTGAAGCTTTCTTT. Its translation is CASSLRGQGGTEAFF. The full variable domain, completed using reference TRBV5-1 and TRBJ1-1, is KAGVTQTPRYLIKTRGQQVTLSCSPISGHRSVSWYQQTPGQGLQFLFEYFSETQRNKGNFPGRFSGRQFSNSRSEMNVSTLELGDSALYLCASSLRGQGGTEAFFGQGTRLTVV.